This T cell receptor (beta chain) was recovered during a study of blood T cell repertoires in COVID-19. Across the whole study: Whether acute or convalescent, the COVID-19 samples came from the United States, Italy and Spain.

Authors' processing steps: From reference gene primer amplification, estimates of nucleated cell counts were derived. Data came from immunoSEQ multiplex PCR; TCRdb stores just in-frame clones and leaves some out. D and trimming come from the DNA, and the V and J calls and clone size come from that table. This sample has some 180,000 clones; 89% occur once, and the top ten carry approximately 6.7%. Germline CDR1 MGHRA, CDR2 YSYEKL. The V end was cut by 1 base, the J end by 1 base, with 9 bases between. The CDR3 runs 15 residues. The TCR originated in a man between 40 and 49 years old with acute or convalescent COVID-19. The chain couples TRBV4-1 to TRBJ2-3; D call uncertain. The sample consisted of peripheral blood. CDR3 in amino acids: CASSQVQARTDTQYF. As DNA, the CDR3 is TGCGCCAGCAGCCAAGTGCAGGCCCGCACAGATACGCAGTATTTT.